Below are 26 T cell receptor beta chains sequenced from a single sample in a study of T-cell reconstitution after alpha-beta-depleted transplantation in children. Unique molecular identifiers were incorporated into the prepared TCRbeta library. A single record per CDR3 protein comes from TCRdb applying MiXCR to the PCR reads. The sample has around 8,800 distinct CDR3 sequences, 15% to 20% seen once; the top ten hold around nine tenths. Specimen: PBMCs, mostly from graft donor cells, collected 60 days after TCRalphabeta/CD19-depleted stem cell transplant. These receptors originate from a girl less than two years old who had a stem cell transplant for combined immunodeficiency, so the T cells may come from the graft donor.

This clonotype showed up many times. The chain uses TRBV27 and TRBJ1-1, with TRBD1 as a possible D gene (5 bases). V shed 5 bases and J shed 4 bases, with 14 bases lying between them. The germline V gene has CDR1 MNHEY and CDR2 SMNVEV (reference sequence). CDR3 length equals 14 residues. The CDR3 region has the DNA TGTGCCAGCAGTCTCCGGGGGGTGAGCACTGAAGCTTTCTTT. It is translated as CASSLRGVSTEAFF.

This clonotype was observed many times. The chain links TRBV6-6 to TRBJ2-1, with 9 nucleotides matching TRBD2. Per the germline V gene, CDR1 is MNHNY and CDR2 is SVGAGI (reference sequence). This CDR3 contains 15 residues. V trimming: 4 bases; J trimming: 4 bases; junction bases outside the gene matches: 5. The CDR3 nucleotides read TGTGCCAGCAGTTCCAGCGGGGGGTATTACAATGAGCAGTTCTTC. Its protein product is CASSSSGGYYNEQFF.

The sample holds many counts of this clonotype. This chain connects TRBV7-2 to TRBJ2-5; D is possibly TRBD1 (5 bases). CDR3 size: 13 residues. Trimming pared 2 bases from V and 4 bases from J, leaving 8 bases between. Germline CDR1 is SGHTA and CDR2 is FQGNSA. The CDR3: CASSLRGLETQYF. CDR3 sequence (DNA): TGTGCCAGCAGCTTAAGGGGTTTAGAGACCCAGTACTTC.

This clonotype was seen a few times. V is TRBV24-1 and J is TRBJ2-1; D is ambiguous. Deletions cut 6 bases from V and 5 bases from J, with 7 bases between. The CDR3 contains 12 residues. Germline CDR1 KGHDR, CDR2 SFDVKD. DNA of the CDR3: TGTGCCACCAGTATCCGGGACAATGAGCAGTTCTTC. Its protein is CATSIRDNEQFF.

The rearrangement links TRBV7-2 to TRBJ2-7, with unresolved D. Between the trimmed V and J ends, which lost 1 base and 5 bases, there was a span of 12 bases. The CDR3 has 14 amino acids. CDR1 SGHTA and CDR2 FQGNSA come from the germline V gene. CDR3 amino acids: CASSLEVGSDEQYF. The DNA of the CDR3 is TGTGCCAGCAGCTTAGAGGTGGGGTCTGACGAGCAGTACTTC.

In its sample, this clonotype was seen many times. The V and J genes are TRBV20-1 and TRBJ2-3; D is perhaps TRBD1 (6 bases). The germline gives CDR1 DFQATT, CDR2 SNEGSKA (reference sequence). This CDR3 comprises 16 residues. V shed 1 base and J shed 3 bases, with 17 bases lying between them. CDR3 in amino acids: CSARGGLGGRTDTQYF. CDR3 DNA: TGCAGTGCTAGAGGGGGGCTTGGGGGCCGTACAGATACGCAGTATTTT.

In this sample, this clonotype turned up many times. V and J are TRBV24-1 and TRBJ1-2, with 8 bases aligning to TRBD1. J gave up 4 bases and V 4 bases, and 13 bases lay outside the gene matches. CDR3 length equals 17 residues. Germline V gives CDR1 KGHDR, CDR2 SFDVKD. The CDR3 nucleotides read TGTGCCACCAGTGACCCCTACAGGGGGAGGAGGCCCTATGGCTACACCTTC. Translating gives CATSDPYRGRRPYGYTF.

This clonotype was recorded at least ten times. The rearrangement joins TRBV7-8 to TRBJ2-2, with TRBD2 matching over 9 bases. The CDR3 extends over 15 amino acids. V lost 5 bases, J lost 7 bases, and 8 bases stayed unmatched. Germline values: CDR1 SGHVS, CDR2 FQNEAQ. CDR3 in amino acids: CASSPGLAKIGELFF. CDR3 nucleotides: TGTGCCAGCAGCCCCGGACTAGCGAAAATCGGGGAGCTGTTTTTT.

The chain is built from TRBV5-6 and TRBJ2-3, with D perhaps matching TRBD1 (5 bases). This CDR3 is 12 amino acids long. Germline CDR1 is SGHDT and CDR2 is YYEEEE. Trimming shortened V by 2 bases and J by 9 bases, and 10 bases separated the two germline ends. CDR3 sequence reads: CASSFQGDTQYF. In DNA form, the CDR3 reads TGTGCCAGCAGCTTCCAGGGCGACACGCAGTATTTT.

Points on this clonotype: One end of the junction fails to match germline, which may point to a read error. The chain uses TRBV6-5 and TRBJ1-2; unclear D gene. CDR3 length: 13 amino acids. Germline CDR1 is MNHEY and CDR2 is SVGAGI. The CDR3 DNA sequence: TGTACCAGCGGCCTCGGGTTTTCCTATGGCTACACCTTC. Its protein is CTSGLGFSYGYTF.

This chain joins TRBV7-2 and TRBJ2-3, with 10 bases aligning to TRBD1. V lost 5 bases and J lost 3; bases outside the gene matches: 2. The CDR3 length is 14 residues. CDR1 and CDR2 from the germline V gene are SGHTA and FQGNSA. The CDR3 DNA is TGTGCCAGCAGCCCGGGACAGGGGACAGATACGCAGTATTTT. Encoded protein: CASSPGQGTDTQYF.

This clonotype was counted many times. The chain uses TRBV5-4 and TRBJ2-1; the D call may be TRBD1 or TRBD2 (5 bases each). The CDR3 extends over 16 amino acids. The ends were cut back, 3 bases at V and 2 bases at J, with 15 bases in the middle. Germline values: CDR1 SGHNT, CDR2 YYREEE (reference sequence). Here the CDR3 DNA reads TGTGCCAGCAGCTCCCCGGGCAGGGACCCCTACAATGAGCAGTTCTTC. Its protein product is CASSSPGRDPYNEQFF.

V and J are TRBV2 and TRBJ2-3, with 7 bases aligning to TRBD2. V lost 4 bases and J lost 2; bases outside the gene matches: 3. The CDR3 covers 14 residues. Germline values: CDR1 SNHLY, CDR2 FYNNEI. The CDR3 DNA is TGTGCCAGCAGTGCGTGGGACTACACAGATACGCAGTATTTT. This encodes CASSAWDYTDTQYF.

The table lists this clonotype with many counts. Here the CDR3 reads CSAQLQETQYF. CDR3 in DNA: TGCAGTGCTCAATTACAAGAGACCCAGTACTTC. The rearrangement uses TRBV20-1 and TRBJ2-5; D unresolved. CDR1 and CDR2 from the germline V gene are DFQATT and SNEGSKA (reference sequence). This CDR3 comprises 11 residues. V was trimmed by 5 bases and J by 2 bases, leaving 6 bases between them.

This clonotype counts as medium-sized. The chain links TRBV29-1 to TRBJ2-5, with a tentative D call TRBD1 (6 bases). This CDR3 comprises 12 residues. CDR1 is SQVTM and CDR2 is ANQGSEA in the germline V gene. V lost 8 bases, J lost 2 bases, and 12 bases lay in between. The CDR3 nucleotides read TGCAGCCCCCGGACAGATCAAGAGACCCAGTACTTC. Translation: CSPRTDQETQYF.

In its sample, this clonotype was seen a few times. The chain joins TRBV5-1 to TRBJ1-5, with TRBD1 matching 7 bases. From germline, CDR1 is SGHRS and CDR2 YFSETQ. This CDR3 region has 15 residues. The trim removed 0 bases at V and 6 bases at J, leaving 6 bases unmatched. DNA for the CDR3: TGCGCCAGCAGCTTGGGGCAGGGGGACGGTCAGCCCCAGCATTTT. Its translation is CASSLGQGDGQPQHF.

This clonotype was recorded many times. The rearrangement uses TRBV6-5 and TRBJ1-5; D is unclear. Trimming left V 5 bases short and J 0 bases short, with 8 bases between. Germline lookup yields CDR1 MNHEY and CDR2 SVGAGI. CDR3 size: 14 residues. CDR3 residues: CASSLTHSNQPQHF. CDR3 in DNA: TGTGCCAGCAGTCTTACCCATAGCAATCAGCCCCAGCATTTT.

There are a few counts of this clonotype. J is TRBJ2-7 and V is TRBV12-3 or TRBV12-4, with TRBD2 matching 8 bases. The CDR3 runs 16 residues. V dropped 5 bases and J dropped 2; count of bases not matched to a gene: 11. The CDR3 region is CASSLLWTSSAYEQYF. CDR3 DNA: TGTGCCAGCAGTCTGCTCTGGACTAGCTCAGCCTACGAGCAGTACTTC.

This chain connects TRBV29-1 to TRBJ2-2; D remains unclear. Trimming cost V 4 bases and J 6 bases, with 6 bases left between them. Germline V gene data show CDR1 as SQVTM and CDR2 as ANQGSEA. The CDR3 contains 11 residues. CDR3: CSVGVAGELFF. The CDR3 nucleotides read TGCAGCGTTGGGGTGGCCGGGGAGCTGTTTTTT.

This chain connects TRBV5-6 to TRBJ2-1; 16 nucleotides align to TRBD2. Germline loops: CDR1 SGHDT, CDR2 YYEEEE. The trim removed 5 bases at V and 12 bases at J, leaving 14 bases unmatched. This CDR3 region has 17 residues. CDR3 bases: TGTGCCAGCAGGACCGGGACTAGCGGGAGGGGGGGCCTTCGGCAGTTCTTC. This gives the protein CASRTGTSGRGGLRQFF.

The CDR3 spells CASRTRSRQNTEAFF. In DNA, the CDR3 is TGTGCCAGCAGGACCAGGAGCAGACAGAACACTGAAGCTTTCTTT. The V and J genes are TRBV6-2 or TRBV6-3 and TRBJ1-1; no clear D. Trimming cost V 6 bases and J 1 base, with 15 bases left between them. The length of the CDR3 is 15 residues. Germline V gives CDR1 MNHEY, CDR2 SVGEGT.

The sample holds a few counts of this clonotype. The J gene is TRBJ2-1, the V gene TRBV24-1; 8 nucleotides agree with TRBD2. Germline CDR1 reads KGHDR; CDR2 reads SFDVKD. The CDR3 has 13 amino acids. V was pared by 7 bases and J by 9 bases, with 7 bases of the junction left unmatched. The chain's CDR3 is CATRGLAFGEQFF. CDR3 nucleotide sequence: TGTGCCACCAGAGGACTAGCATTTGGTGAGCAGTTCTTC.

The table lists this clonotype with many counts. The rearrangement uses TRBV20-1 and TRBJ2-7; TRBD2 matches 9 bases. This CDR3 has 13 residues. From germline, CDR1 is DFQATT and CDR2 SNEGSKA (reference sequence). V shed 6 bases, J shed 7 bases, and the junction held 10 bases outside the gene matches. CDR3 nucleotides: TGCAGTGCCGGATCGGGACTAGCTTGGGAGCAGTACTTC. This translates into CSAGSGLAWEQYF.

This clonotype has at least ten counts. J is TRBJ2-5 and V is TRBV5-1; 9 bases line up with TRBD2. From germline, CDR1 is SGHRS and CDR2 YFSETQ. There are 17 residues in the CDR3. Trimming took 4 bases from V and 4 from J; bases not matched to a gene: 14. Here the CDR3 reads CASSRRPYSGGRETQYF. CDR3 bases: TGCGCCAGCAGCCGGCGACCTTATAGCGGGGGCAGAGAGACCCAGTACTTC. Filled out from reference TRBV5-1 and TRBJ2-5, the complete variable domain reads KAGVTQTPRYLIKTRGQQVTLSCSPISGHRSVSWYQQTPGQGLQFLFEYFSETQRNKGNFPGRFSGRQFSNSRSEMNVSTLELGDSALYLCASSRRPYSGGRETQYFGPGTRLLVL.

V and J are TRBV7-9 and TRBJ2-7; 10 bases line up with TRBD1. The CDR3 has 18 amino acids. The ends lost 5 bases at V and 5 bases at J; junction bases unmatched: 18. Per the germline V gene, CDR1 is SEHNR and CDR2 is FQNEAQ (reference sequence). CDR3 sequence (DNA): TGTGCCAGCAGCAACTTAGGGGACAGGGGACGGCTATGCAACGAGCAGTACTTC. Amino acids: CASSNLGDRGRLCNEQYF.

This clonotype was found a few times. This chain connects TRBV20-1 to TRBJ2-5, with 8 bases identical to TRBD1. V was pared by 4 bases and J by 1 base, with 5 bases of the junction left unmatched. Germline CDR1 reads DFQATT; CDR2 reads SNEGSKA (reference sequence). This CDR3 has 14 residues. The CDR3 spells CSAIDDRGQETQYF. The CDR3 coding sequence is TGCAGTGCTATCGATGACAGGGGCCAAGAGACCCAGTACTTC.